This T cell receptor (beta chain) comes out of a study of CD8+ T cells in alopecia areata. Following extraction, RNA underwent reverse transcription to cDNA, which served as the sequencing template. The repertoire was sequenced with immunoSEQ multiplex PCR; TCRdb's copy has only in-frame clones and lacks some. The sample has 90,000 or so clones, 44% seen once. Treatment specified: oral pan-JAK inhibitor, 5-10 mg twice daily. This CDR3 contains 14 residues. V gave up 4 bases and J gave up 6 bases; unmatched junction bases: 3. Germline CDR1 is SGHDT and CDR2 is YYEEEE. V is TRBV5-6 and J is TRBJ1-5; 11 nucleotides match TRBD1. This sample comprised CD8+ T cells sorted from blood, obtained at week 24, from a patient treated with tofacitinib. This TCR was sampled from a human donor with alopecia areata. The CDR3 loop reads CASSTGTGGQPQHF. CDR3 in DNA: TGTGCCAGCAGCACCGGGACAGGGGGTCAGCCCCAGCATTTT.